The T cell receptor beta chain described here comes from a study of shared clonotypes between healthy human individuals. For the study at large: Per donor, three plates held CD4 naive cells, three held CD4 memory, two held CD8 naive and one held CD8 memory.

Measured with immunoSEQ multiplex PCR; TCRdb has only the in-frame clones, and not every one. The table has a few million clones, 85% to 95% seen once; the top ten hold 0.35% to 0.5%. On this clone itself: Other DNA variants within this sample encode the same CDR3.

V was clipped by 0 bases and J by 4 bases, with 11 bases between them. CDR3 length: 15 amino acids. Germline CDR1 SGHNT, CDR2 YYREEE (reference sequence). The sequenced sample consisted of naive CD4+ T cells from PBMCs. Subset described: CD45RA+ positively selected. The TCR originated in a man between 18 and 35 years old in good health. Some clones in this sample may be carry-over from other donors' samples. The V and J genes are TRBV5-4 and TRBJ2-1; maybe TRBD2 (5 bases). CDR3 in amino acids: CASSLVSSSYNEQFF. CDR3 in DNA: TGTGCCAGCAGCTTGGTCTCTAGCTCGTACAATGAGCAGTTCTTC.